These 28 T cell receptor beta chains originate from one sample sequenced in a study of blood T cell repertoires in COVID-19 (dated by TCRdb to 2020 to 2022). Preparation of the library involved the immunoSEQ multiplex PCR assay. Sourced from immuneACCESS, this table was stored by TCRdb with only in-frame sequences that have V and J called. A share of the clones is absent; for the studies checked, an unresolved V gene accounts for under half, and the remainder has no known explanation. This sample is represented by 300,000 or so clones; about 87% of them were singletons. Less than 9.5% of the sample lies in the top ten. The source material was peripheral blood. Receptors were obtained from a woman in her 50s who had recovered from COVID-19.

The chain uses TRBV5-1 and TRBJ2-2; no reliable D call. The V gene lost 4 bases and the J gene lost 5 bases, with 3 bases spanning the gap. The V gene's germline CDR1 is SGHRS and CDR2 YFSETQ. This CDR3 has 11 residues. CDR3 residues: CASSETGELFF. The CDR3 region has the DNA TGCGCCAGCAGCGAGACCGGGGAGCTGTTTTTT.

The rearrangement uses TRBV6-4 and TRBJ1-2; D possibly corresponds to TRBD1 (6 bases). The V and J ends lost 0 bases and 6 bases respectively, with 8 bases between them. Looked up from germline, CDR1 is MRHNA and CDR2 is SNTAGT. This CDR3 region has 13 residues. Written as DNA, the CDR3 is TGTGCCAGCAGTGACTCGACAGGCGATGGCTACACCTTC. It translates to CASSDSTGDGYTF.

The CDR3 DNA sequence: TGTGCCAGCAGCTTAAATCCTTATAGCAATCAGCCCCAGCATTTT. Its protein product is CASSLNPYSNQPQHF. This chain uses TRBV7-2 with TRBJ1-5; the D is unclear. The length of the CDR3 is 15 residues. Trimming left V 2 bases short and J 0 bases short, with 8 bases between. Looked up from germline, CDR1 is SGHTA and CDR2 is FQGNSA.

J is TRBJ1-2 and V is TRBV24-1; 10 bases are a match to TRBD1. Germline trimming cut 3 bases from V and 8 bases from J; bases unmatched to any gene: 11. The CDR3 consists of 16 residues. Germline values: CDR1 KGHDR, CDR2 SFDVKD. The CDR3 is CATSDPGQGSGQGYTF. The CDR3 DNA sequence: TGTGCCACCAGTGATCCGGGACAGGGGTCGGGTCAAGGCTACACCTTC.

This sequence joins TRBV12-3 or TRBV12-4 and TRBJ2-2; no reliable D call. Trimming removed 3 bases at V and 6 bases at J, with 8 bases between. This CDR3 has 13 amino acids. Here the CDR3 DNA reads TGTGCCAGCAGTTTGGTGCGTCCCGGGGAGCTGTTTTTT. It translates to CASSLVRPGELFF.

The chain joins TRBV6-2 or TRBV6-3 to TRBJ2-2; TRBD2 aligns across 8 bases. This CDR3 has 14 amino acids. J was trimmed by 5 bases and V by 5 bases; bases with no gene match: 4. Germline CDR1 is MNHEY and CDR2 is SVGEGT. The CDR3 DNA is TGTGCCAGCAGTGGGACTAGTTTAACCGGGGAGCTGTTTTTT. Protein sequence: CASSGTSLTGELFF.

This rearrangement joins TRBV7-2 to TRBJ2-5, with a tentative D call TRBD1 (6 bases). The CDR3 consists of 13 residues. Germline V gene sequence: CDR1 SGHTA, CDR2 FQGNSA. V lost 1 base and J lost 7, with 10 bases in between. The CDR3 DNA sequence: TGTGCCAGCAGCTTAGACAGGGTAGGGACCCAGTACTTC. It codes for CASSLDRVGTQYF.

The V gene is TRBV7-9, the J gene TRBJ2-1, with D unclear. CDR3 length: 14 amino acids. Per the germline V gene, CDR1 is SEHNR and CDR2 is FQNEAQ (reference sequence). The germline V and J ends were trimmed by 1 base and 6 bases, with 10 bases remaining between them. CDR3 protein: CASSLVAGSNEQFF. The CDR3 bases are TGTGCCAGCAGCTTAGTGGCAGGTAGCAATGAGCAGTTCTTC.

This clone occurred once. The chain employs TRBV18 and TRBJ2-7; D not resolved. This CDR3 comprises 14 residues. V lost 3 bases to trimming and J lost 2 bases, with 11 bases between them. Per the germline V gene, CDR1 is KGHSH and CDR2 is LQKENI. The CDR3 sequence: CASSPFTETYEQYF. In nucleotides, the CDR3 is TGTGCCAGCTCACCCTTTACAGAAACCTACGAGCAGTACTTC.

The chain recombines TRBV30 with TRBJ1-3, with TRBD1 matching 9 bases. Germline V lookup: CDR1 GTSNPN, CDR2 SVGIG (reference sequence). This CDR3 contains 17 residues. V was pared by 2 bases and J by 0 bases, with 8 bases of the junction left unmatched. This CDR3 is CAWSQTGGDGSGNTIYF. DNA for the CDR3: TGTGCCTGGAGTCAAACAGGGGGCGACGGCTCTGGAAACACCATATATTTT.

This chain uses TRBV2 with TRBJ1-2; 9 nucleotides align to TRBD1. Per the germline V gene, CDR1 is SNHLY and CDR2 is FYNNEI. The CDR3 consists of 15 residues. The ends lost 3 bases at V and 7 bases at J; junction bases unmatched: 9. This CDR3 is CASSDIGQGISGYTF. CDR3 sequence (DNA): TGTGCCAGCAGTGACATCGGACAGGGGATCAGTGGCTACACCTTC.

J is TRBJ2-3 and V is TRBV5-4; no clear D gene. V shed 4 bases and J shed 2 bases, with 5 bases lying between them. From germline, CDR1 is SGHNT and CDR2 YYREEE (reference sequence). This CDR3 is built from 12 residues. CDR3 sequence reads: CASSLDTDTQYF. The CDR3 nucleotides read TGTGCCAGCAGCCTAGACACAGATACGCAGTATTTT. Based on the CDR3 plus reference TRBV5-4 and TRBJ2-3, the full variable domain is ETGVTQSPTHLIKTRGQQVTLRCSSQSGHNTVSWYQQALGQGPQFIFQYYREEENGRGNFPPRFSGLQFPNYSSELNVNALELDDSALYLCASSLDTDTQYFGPGTRLTVL.

The CDR3 protein is CATSATGGEKLFF. CDR3 DNA sequence: TGTGCCACCAGTGCCACAGGTGGCGAAAAACTGTTTTTT. The chain employs TRBV24-1 and TRBJ1-4; TRBD1 might be the D (5 bases). This CDR3 is built from 13 residues. Germline V gene lookup returns CDR1 KGHDR and CDR2 SFDVKD. The ends were cut back, 5 bases at V and 8 bases at J, with 11 bases in the middle.

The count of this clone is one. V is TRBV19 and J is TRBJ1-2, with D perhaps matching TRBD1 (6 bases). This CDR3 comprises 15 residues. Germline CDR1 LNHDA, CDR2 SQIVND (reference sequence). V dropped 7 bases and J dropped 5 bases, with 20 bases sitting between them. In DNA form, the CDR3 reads TGTGCCAGTAAAATGACAGGCGACAGTGGGTATGGCTACACCTTC. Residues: CASKMTGDSGYGYTF.

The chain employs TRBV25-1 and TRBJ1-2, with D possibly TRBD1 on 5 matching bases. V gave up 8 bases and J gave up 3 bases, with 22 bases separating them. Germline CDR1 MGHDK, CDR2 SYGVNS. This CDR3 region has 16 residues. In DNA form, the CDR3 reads TGTGCCAGCGAGTCCGTCCACGGGGGGATTGACTATGGCTACACCTTC. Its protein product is CASESVHGGIDYGYTF.

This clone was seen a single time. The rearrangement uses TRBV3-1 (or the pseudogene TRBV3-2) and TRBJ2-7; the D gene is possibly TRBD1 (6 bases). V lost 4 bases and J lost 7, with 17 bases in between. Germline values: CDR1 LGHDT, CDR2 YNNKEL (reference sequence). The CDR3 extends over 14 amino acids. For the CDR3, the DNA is TGTGCCAGCAGCCCGCCGGGACATCAGCTTGAGCAGTACTTC. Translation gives CASSPPGHQLEQYF.

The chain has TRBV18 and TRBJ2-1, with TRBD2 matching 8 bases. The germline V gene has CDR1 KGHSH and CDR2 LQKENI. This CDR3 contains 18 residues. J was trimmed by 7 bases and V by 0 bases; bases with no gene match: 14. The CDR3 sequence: CASSPPGLVEGGANEQFF. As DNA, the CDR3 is TGTGCCAGCTCACCACCGGGACTAGTAGAGGGGGGGGCGAATGAGCAGTTCTTC. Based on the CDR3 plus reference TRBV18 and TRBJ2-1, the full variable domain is NAGVMQNPRHLVRRRGQEARLRCSPMKGHSHVYWYRQLPEEGLKFMVYLQKENIIDESGMPKERFSAEFPKEGPSILRIQQVVRGDSAAYFCASSPPGLVEGGANEQFFGPGTRLTVL.

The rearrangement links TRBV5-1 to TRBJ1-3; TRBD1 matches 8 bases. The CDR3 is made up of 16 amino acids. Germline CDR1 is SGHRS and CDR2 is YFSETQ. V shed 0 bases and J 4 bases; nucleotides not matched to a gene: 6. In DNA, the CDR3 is TGCGCCAGCAGCTTGGCCTGGACAGGGTTGGGAAACACCATATATTTT. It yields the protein CASSLAWTGLGNTIYF.

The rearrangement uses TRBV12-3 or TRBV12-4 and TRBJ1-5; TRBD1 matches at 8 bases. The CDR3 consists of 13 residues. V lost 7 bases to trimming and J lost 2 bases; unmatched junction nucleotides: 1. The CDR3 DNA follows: TGTGCCAGCACGGACAGGGGCAATCAGCCCCAGCATTTT. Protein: CASTDRGNQPQHF.

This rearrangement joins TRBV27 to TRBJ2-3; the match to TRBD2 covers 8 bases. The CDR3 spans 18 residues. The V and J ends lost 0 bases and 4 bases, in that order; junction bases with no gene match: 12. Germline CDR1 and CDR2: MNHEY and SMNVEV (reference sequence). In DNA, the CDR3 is TGTGCCAGCAGTTTATCGCGGCGGGGGGCGCGAGGCGCAGATACGCAGTATTTT. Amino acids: CASSLSRRGARGADTQYF.

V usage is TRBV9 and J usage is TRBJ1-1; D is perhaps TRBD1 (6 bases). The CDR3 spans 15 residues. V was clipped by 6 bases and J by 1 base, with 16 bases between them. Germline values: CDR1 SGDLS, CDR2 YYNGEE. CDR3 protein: CASTIGDTPNTEAFF. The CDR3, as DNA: TGTGCCAGCACCATAGGGGACACCCCGAACACTGAAGCTTTCTTT.

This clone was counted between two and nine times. The CDR3 is CASSEGLAVTNEQFF. The CDR3 nucleotides are TGTGCCAGCTCCGAAGGACTAGCGGTCACCAATGAGCAGTTCTTC. The chain has TRBV2 and TRBJ2-1; TRBD2 matches 10 bases. The V gene end was trimmed by 8 bases and the J gene end by 6 bases; junction bases not matched to a gene: 10. The CDR3 runs 15 residues. CDR1 and CDR2 from the germline V gene are SNHLY and FYNNEI.

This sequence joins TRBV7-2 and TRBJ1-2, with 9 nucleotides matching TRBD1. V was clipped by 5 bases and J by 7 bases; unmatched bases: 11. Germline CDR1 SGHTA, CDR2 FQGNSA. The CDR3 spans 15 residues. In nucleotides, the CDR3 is TGTGCCAGCAGCCCGGGCTTTACGACAGGGGGTGGCTACACCTTC. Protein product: CASSPGFTTGGGYTF. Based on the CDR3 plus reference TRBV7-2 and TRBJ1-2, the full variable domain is GAGVSQSPSNKVTEKGKDVELRCDPISGHTALYWYRQSLGQGLEFLIYFQGNSAPDKSGLPSDRFSAERTGGSVSTLTIQRTQQEDSAVYLCASSPGFTTGGGYTFGSGTRLTVV.

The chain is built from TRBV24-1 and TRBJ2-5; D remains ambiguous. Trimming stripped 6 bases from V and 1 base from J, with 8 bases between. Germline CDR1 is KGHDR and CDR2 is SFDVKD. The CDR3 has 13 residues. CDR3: CATSQAGQETQYF. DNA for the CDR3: TGTGCCACCAGTCAAGCAGGCCAAGAGACCCAGTACTTC.

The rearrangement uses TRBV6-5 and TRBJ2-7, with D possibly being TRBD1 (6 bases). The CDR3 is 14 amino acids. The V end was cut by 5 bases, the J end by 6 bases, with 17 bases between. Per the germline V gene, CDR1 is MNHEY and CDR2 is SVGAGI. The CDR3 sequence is CASSRDRKEPEQYF. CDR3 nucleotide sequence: TGTGCCAGCAGTCGAGACAGGAAGGAACCCGAGCAGTACTTC.

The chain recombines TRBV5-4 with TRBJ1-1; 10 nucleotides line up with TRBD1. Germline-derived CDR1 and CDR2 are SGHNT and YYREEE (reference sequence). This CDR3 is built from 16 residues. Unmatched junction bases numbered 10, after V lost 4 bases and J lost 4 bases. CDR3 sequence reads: CASSRLSGTGATEAFF. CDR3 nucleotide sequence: TGTGCCAGCAGCAGACTGTCCGGGACAGGGGCCACTGAAGCTTTCTTT.

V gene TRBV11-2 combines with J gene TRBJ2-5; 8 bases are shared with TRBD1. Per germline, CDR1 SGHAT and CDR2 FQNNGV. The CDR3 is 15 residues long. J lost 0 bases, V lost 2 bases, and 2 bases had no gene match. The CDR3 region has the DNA TGTGCCAGCAGCTTAAACAGGGGGGACCAAGAGACCCAGTACTTC. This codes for CASSLNRGDQETQYF.

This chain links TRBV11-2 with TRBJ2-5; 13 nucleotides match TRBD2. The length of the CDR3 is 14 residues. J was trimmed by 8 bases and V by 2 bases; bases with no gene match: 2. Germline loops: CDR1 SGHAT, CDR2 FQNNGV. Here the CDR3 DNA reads TGTGCCAGCAGCTTAAGGACTAGCGGGAGTACCCAGTACTTC. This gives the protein CASSLRTSGSTQYF.